The clone carrying this T cell receptor beta chain was counted ten times or more. This sample is drawn from a study of T cells in Graves' hyperthyroidism and ophthalmopathy. Together with thyroid ultrasound, orbital computed tomography, serum thyroxine and TRAb, clinical symptoms were used for diagnoses. The CDR3 totals 14 residues. V lost 6 bases and J lost 1; bases outside the gene matches: 3. Per the germline V gene, CDR1 is SGHNT and CDR2 is YENEEA. Amplification targeted TCR beta CDR3 regions from RNA transcripts. The study used the HTBI primer set for a first-round RT-PCR of the TCR CDR3. TCRdb processed the multiplex PCR reads anew with MiXCR; each CDR3 protein has one entry. The sample includes about 590,000 distinct CDR3 sequences, over 12% of them seen just once.

Sequenced sample: blood. The receptor was derived from a woman aged 18-29 years with Graves' ophthalmopathy. The chain combines TRBV11-3 with TRBJ2-3; 8 bases are shared with TRBD2. As DNA, the CDR3 is TGTGCCAGCAGAAGAGCGGGAGGCACAGATACGCAGTATTTT. Amino acids: CASRRAGGTDTQYF. Looking up the rest from reference TRBV11-3 and TRBJ2-3 gives the full variable domain: EAGVVQSPRYKIIEKKQPVAFWCNPISGHNTLYWYLQNLGQGPELLIRYENEEAVDDSQLPKDRFSAERLKGVDSTLKIQPAELGDSAVYLCASRRAGGTDTQYFGPGTRLTVL.